This TCR beta chain appears in the sequencing data of a study of cytomegalovirus exposure and HLA in healthy donors. Study as a whole: For the approximately 390 genotyped donors, more than 80% fell within the Caucasian-associated ancestry cluster.

A multiplex PCR was run with 60 Vbeta primers and 13 Jbeta primers. The assay was immunoSEQ multiplex PCR, and TCRdb's table has in-frame clones only and misses some. The sample lists 180,000 or so clones, 82% occurring once. The sequencing sample was made of PBMCs. This TCR derives from a man in his forties in good health and CMV-seronegative.

CDR3: CASSPEGTGVGYTF. As DNA, the CDR3 is TGTGCCAGCAGCCCGGAGGGGACAGGGGTCGGCTACACCTTC. This sequence joins TRBV7-6 and TRBJ1-2; 10 bases align to TRBD1. CDR3 length: 14 amino acids. Trimming at V came to 5 bases and at J to 8 bases, leaving 8 bases not matched to a gene. Per the germline V gene, CDR1 is SGHVS and CDR2 is FNYEAQ.